These 9 T cell receptor beta chains share one sample of origin, sequenced in a study of blood T cell repertoires in COVID-19. Clones were sequenced by immunoSEQ multiplex PCR, and TCRdb holds only the in-frame ones, with some missing. The table shows about 90,000 clones, with about nine tenths occurring only once. The material sequenced was peripheral blood. All receptors come from a woman between 65 and 79 years old with acute or convalescent COVID-19.

The chain has TRBV5-1 and TRBJ2-1, with TRBD2 as a possible D gene (6 bases). The V and J ends lost 0 bases and 0 bases respectively, with 10 bases between them. This CDR3 is 16 amino acids long. The V gene's germline CDR1 is SGHRS and CDR2 YFSETQ. CDR3 in amino acids: CASSLVAVSSYNEQFF. CDR3 bases: TGCGCCAGCAGCTTGGTAGCGGTAAGCTCCTACAATGAGCAGTTCTTC.

This clone was found once. The genes are TRBV11-3 and TRBJ2-3; TRBD2 is a possible D gene (6 bases). The CDR3 loop spans 14 amino acids. Germline CDR1 and CDR2: SGHNT and YENEEA. Trimming cost V 5 bases and J 6 bases, with 15 bases left between them. The CDR3 region has the DNA TGTGCCAGCAGCCGAGGCCTGGCGGGGGATACGCAGTATTTT. This gives the protein CASSRGLAGDTQYF.

The chain is built from TRBV28 and TRBJ2-1; 8 positions agree with TRBD2. Trimming removed 5 bases from V and 4 bases from J; junction bases left unmatched: 4. CDR1 is MDHEN, CDR2 SYDVKM, per germline. CDR3 length: 14 residues. Here the CDR3 DNA reads TGTGCCAGCAGTCGAGCGGGGGATTACAATGAGCAGTTCTTC. Translated: CASSRAGDYNEQFF.

This clone was seen once. J is TRBJ1-6 and V is TRBV19; 7 nucleotides match TRBD1. The CDR3 has 15 amino acids. Per germline, CDR1 LNHDA and CDR2 SQIVND (reference sequence). The ends lost 4 bases at V and 9 bases at J; junction bases unmatched: 9. The CDR3 loop is CASSTSQGWGSPLHF. Here the CDR3 DNA reads TGTGCCAGTAGTACCTCACAGGGGTGGGGTTCACCCCTCCACTTT.

The chain has TRBV28 and TRBJ2-7; 7 nucleotides line up with TRBD1. Germline V CDR1 and CDR2: MDHEN, SYDVKM. V shed 5 bases and J 7 bases; nucleotides not matched to a gene: 14. This CDR3 has 15 amino acids. CDR3 in amino acids: CASSVPGQGGLEQYF. In DNA form, the CDR3 reads TGTGCCAGCAGTGTGCCGGGACAAGGGGGCTTAGAGCAGTACTTC.

The chain combines TRBV6-1 with TRBJ1-3; 12 bases align to TRBD1. V lost 1 base and J lost 4; bases outside the gene matches: 11. The germline CDR1 and CDR2 sequences are MNHNS and SASEGT. The CDR3 runs 19 residues. CDR3 coding DNA: TGTGCCAGCAGTGAAGTATTACCGGGACAGGGGGCTAGGGGAAACACCATATATTTT. The encoded protein is CASSEVLPGQGARGNTIYF.

The count of this clone is one. The chain employs TRBV7-9 and TRBJ2-6; no clear D gene. The CDR3 runs to 13 residues. The V gene's germline CDR1 is SEHNR and CDR2 FQNEAQ (reference sequence). Trimming pared 7 bases from V and 4 bases from J, leaving 8 bases between. DNA for the CDR3: TGTGCCAGCACCCGGTACGGGGCCAACGTCCTGACTTTC. Protein: CASTRYGANVLTF.

DNA for the CDR3: TGTGCCAGCAGCCCGGGTAGCTCCTACAATGAGCAGTTCTTC. Amino acid sequence: CASSPGSSYNEQFF. This chain connects TRBV6-5 to TRBJ2-1, with D unresolved. The CDR3 totals 14 residues. Deletions cut 6 bases from V and 0 bases from J, with 9 bases between. The germline V gene has CDR1 MNHEY and CDR2 SVGAGI.

The chain has TRBV4-2 and TRBJ1-2; D not certain. Trimming removed 0 bases from V and 4 bases from J, with 12 bases in between. Germline V gene data show CDR1 as LGHNA and CDR2 as YNFKEQ. This CDR3 contains 15 residues. The CDR3 bases are TGTGCCAGCAGCCAAGATTTGAGGCGGCTCTATGGCTACACCTTC. It is translated as CASSQDLRRLYGYTF.